This is a list of T cell receptor beta chains from one sample in a study of cytomegalovirus exposure and HLA in healthy donors. Here immunoSEQ multiplex PCR was the method, and the copy in TCRdb shows in-frame clones only, minus some. The table lists roughly 120,000 clones, 80% of them singletons, with 8% to 9% in the top ten. The sequenced sample was PBMCs. The receptors stem from a female donor in good health and CMV-seropositive. Each CDR3 is given with its conserved first and last residue. The D gene is left open where the match is weak. Part of the rows lack a size; the others show once, few, many or a class for expanded clones.

d_call: TRBD1; clone_size: .; j_call: TRBJ2-6; v_call: TRBV5-1; cdr3_nt: TGCGCCAGCAGCTTCTTGCCGGGACAGGGGGAAGCCGGGGCCAACGTCCTGACTTTC; cdr3_aa: CASSFLPGQGEAGANVLTF
d_call: .; clone_size: .; j_call: TRBJ2-3; v_call: TRBV6-6; cdr3_nt: TGTGCCCTCCGGAGGGGACAGCACACAGATACGCAGTATTTT; cdr3_aa: CALRRGQHTDTQYF
d_call: TRBD1; clone_size: once; j_call: TRBJ1-2; v_call: TRBV6-5; cdr3_nt: TGTGCCAGCAGGCAACAGGGGGCGTACTATGGCTACACCTTC; cdr3_aa: CASRQQGAYYGYTF
d_call: .; clone_size: .; j_call: TRBJ1-1; v_call: TRBV18; cdr3_nt: TGTGCCAGCTCACCAATGGGAAGGACAGATCTTATGAACACTGAAGCTTTCTTT; cdr3_aa: CASSPMGRTDLMNTEAFF
d_call: .; clone_size: .; j_call: TRBJ1-1; v_call: TRBV2; cdr3_nt: TGTGCCAGCAGGAAAACAGATTTGAACACTGAAGCTTTCTTT; cdr3_aa: CASRKTDLNTEAFF
d_call: TRBD2; clone_size: .; j_call: TRBJ2-5; v_call: TRBV5-1; cdr3_nt: TGCGCCAGCAGCTTGGCCCCGGGAGGGCAAGAGACCCAGTACTTC; cdr3_aa: CASSLAPGGQETQYF
d_call: TRBD1; clone_size: once; j_call: TRBJ1-1; v_call: TRBV7-6; cdr3_nt: TGTGCCAGCAGCTCGCGACAGGGGTTGGAGAACACTGAAGCTTTCTTT; cdr3_aa: CASSSRQGLENTEAFF
d_call: .; clone_size: .; j_call: TRBJ1-4; v_call: TRBV19; cdr3_nt: TGTGCCAGTAGTCCCCAGACAACGAGACTGTTTTTT; cdr3_aa: CASSPQTTRLFF
d_call: TRBD1; clone_size: .; j_call: TRBJ2-1; v_call: TRBV4-2; cdr3_nt: TGTGCCAGCAGCCAAGATTTGGGCAGGGGGCCGAATGAGCAGTTCTTC; cdr3_aa: CASSQDLGRGPNEQFF
d_call: TRBD1; clone_size: .; j_call: TRBJ1-1; v_call: TRBV28; cdr3_nt: TGTGCCAGCAGTTCGGGACAGAAAAACACTGAAGCTTTCTTT; cdr3_aa: CASSSGQKNTEAFF
d_call: TRBD1; clone_size: .; j_call: TRBJ1-1; v_call: TRBV11-2; cdr3_nt: TGTGCCAGCAGCTTAGGGGACAGGGGTTCTGAAGCTTTCTTT; cdr3_aa: CASSLGDRGSEAFF
d_call: TRBD1; clone_size: .; j_call: TRBJ2-5; v_call: TRBV5-4; cdr3_nt: TGTGCCAGCAGCTTGCCCCGACAGGGGGCAGTGGAGACCCAGTACTTC; cdr3_aa: CASSLPRQGAVETQYF
d_call: .; clone_size: .; j_call: TRBJ2-7; v_call: TRBV14; cdr3_nt: TGTGCCAGCAGCCATCCCGGGACTCGAGGCGAGCAGTACTTC; cdr3_aa: CASSHPGTRGEQYF
d_call: TRBD2; clone_size: .; j_call: TRBJ2-5; v_call: TRBV6-1; cdr3_nt: TGTGCCGGGACTAGCGGGGGGTCGCAAGAGACCCAGTACTTC; cdr3_aa: CAGTSGGSQETQYF
d_call: .; clone_size: once; j_call: TRBJ1-1; v_call: TRBV29-1; cdr3_nt: TGCAGCGTCGTTTACTACCCGAACACTGAAGCTTTCTTT; cdr3_aa: CSVVYYPNTEAFF
d_call: .; clone_size: .; j_call: TRBJ2-2; v_call: TRBV6-5; cdr3_nt: TGTGCCAGCAGAATAACAGGAAAAAACACCGGGGAGCTGTTTTTT; cdr3_aa: CASRITGKNTGELFF
d_call: TRBD1; clone_size: .; j_call: TRBJ2-2; v_call: TRBV27; cdr3_nt: TGTGCCAGCAGAACCCGGGACAGGGCAGGGACCGGGGAGCTGTTTTTT; cdr3_aa: CASRTRDRAGTGELFF
d_call: TRBD1; clone_size: few; j_call: TRBJ2-7; v_call: TRBV18; cdr3_nt: TGTGCCAGCTCACCGGCAGGGGGCTCCTACGAGCAGTACTTC; cdr3_aa: CASSPAGGSYEQYF
d_call: .; clone_size: .; j_call: TRBJ1-3; v_call: TRBV7-8; cdr3_nt: TGTGCCAGCAGCTTACGGACAGCCGGAAACACCATATATTTT; cdr3_aa: CASSLRTAGNTIYF
d_call: .; clone_size: once; j_call: TRBJ1-2; v_call: TRBV6-1; cdr3_nt: TGTGCCAGCAGTGAAGCGGCAGGAAACCGCTATGGCTACACCTTC; cdr3_aa: CASSEAAGNRYGYTF
d_call: TRBD1; clone_size: .; j_call: TRBJ2-5; v_call: TRBV28; cdr3_nt: TGTGCCAGCAGCACGGGACAGGGGATAGTCGAGACCCAGTACTTC; cdr3_aa: CASSTGQGIVETQYF
d_call: TRBD2; clone_size: .; j_call: TRBJ2-2; v_call: TRBV5-1; cdr3_nt: TGCGCCAGCAGCTTGTCAGCCGGGGGGGCCGGGGAGCTGTTTTTT; cdr3_aa: CASSLSAGGAGELFF
d_call: .; clone_size: .; j_call: TRBJ1-2; v_call: TRBV14; cdr3_nt: TGTGCCAGCAGCCAAGGGAGACCCACTAACCCTAACTATGGCTACACCTTC; cdr3_aa: CASSQGRPTNPNYGYTF
d_call: .; clone_size: few; j_call: TRBJ1-2; v_call: TRBV4-3; cdr3_nt: TGCGCCAGCAGCCAAGGGACAGTCTATGGCTACACCTTC; cdr3_aa: CASSQGTVYGYTF
d_call: TRBD1; clone_size: few; j_call: TRBJ1-3; v_call: TRBV7-2; cdr3_nt: TGTGCCAGCAGGAGGGACAGGGCGTTAGGAAACACCATATATTTT; cdr3_aa: CASRRDRALGNTIYF
d_call: .; clone_size: .; j_call: TRBJ2-1; v_call: TRBV7-9; cdr3_nt: TGTGCCAGCAGCTTACAGACCACGCGGTACGATGAGCAGTTCTTC; cdr3_aa: CASSLQTTRYDEQFF